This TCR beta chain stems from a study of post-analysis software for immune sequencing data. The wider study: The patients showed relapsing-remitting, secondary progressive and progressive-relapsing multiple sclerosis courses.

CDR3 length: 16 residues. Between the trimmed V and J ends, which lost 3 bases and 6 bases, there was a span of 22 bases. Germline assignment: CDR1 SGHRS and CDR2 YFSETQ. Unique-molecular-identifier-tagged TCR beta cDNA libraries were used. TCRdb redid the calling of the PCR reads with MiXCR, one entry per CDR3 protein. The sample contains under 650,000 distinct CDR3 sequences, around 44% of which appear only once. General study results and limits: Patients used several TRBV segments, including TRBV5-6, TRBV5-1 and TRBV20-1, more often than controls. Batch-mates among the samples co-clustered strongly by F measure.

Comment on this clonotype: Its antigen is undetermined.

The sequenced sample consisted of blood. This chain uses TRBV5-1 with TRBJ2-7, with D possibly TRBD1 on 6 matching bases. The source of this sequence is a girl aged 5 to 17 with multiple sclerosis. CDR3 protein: CASSSVVGTRDPEQYF. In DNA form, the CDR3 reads TGCGCCAGCAGCTCGGTAGTCGGGACACGGGATCCCGAGCAGTACTTC.